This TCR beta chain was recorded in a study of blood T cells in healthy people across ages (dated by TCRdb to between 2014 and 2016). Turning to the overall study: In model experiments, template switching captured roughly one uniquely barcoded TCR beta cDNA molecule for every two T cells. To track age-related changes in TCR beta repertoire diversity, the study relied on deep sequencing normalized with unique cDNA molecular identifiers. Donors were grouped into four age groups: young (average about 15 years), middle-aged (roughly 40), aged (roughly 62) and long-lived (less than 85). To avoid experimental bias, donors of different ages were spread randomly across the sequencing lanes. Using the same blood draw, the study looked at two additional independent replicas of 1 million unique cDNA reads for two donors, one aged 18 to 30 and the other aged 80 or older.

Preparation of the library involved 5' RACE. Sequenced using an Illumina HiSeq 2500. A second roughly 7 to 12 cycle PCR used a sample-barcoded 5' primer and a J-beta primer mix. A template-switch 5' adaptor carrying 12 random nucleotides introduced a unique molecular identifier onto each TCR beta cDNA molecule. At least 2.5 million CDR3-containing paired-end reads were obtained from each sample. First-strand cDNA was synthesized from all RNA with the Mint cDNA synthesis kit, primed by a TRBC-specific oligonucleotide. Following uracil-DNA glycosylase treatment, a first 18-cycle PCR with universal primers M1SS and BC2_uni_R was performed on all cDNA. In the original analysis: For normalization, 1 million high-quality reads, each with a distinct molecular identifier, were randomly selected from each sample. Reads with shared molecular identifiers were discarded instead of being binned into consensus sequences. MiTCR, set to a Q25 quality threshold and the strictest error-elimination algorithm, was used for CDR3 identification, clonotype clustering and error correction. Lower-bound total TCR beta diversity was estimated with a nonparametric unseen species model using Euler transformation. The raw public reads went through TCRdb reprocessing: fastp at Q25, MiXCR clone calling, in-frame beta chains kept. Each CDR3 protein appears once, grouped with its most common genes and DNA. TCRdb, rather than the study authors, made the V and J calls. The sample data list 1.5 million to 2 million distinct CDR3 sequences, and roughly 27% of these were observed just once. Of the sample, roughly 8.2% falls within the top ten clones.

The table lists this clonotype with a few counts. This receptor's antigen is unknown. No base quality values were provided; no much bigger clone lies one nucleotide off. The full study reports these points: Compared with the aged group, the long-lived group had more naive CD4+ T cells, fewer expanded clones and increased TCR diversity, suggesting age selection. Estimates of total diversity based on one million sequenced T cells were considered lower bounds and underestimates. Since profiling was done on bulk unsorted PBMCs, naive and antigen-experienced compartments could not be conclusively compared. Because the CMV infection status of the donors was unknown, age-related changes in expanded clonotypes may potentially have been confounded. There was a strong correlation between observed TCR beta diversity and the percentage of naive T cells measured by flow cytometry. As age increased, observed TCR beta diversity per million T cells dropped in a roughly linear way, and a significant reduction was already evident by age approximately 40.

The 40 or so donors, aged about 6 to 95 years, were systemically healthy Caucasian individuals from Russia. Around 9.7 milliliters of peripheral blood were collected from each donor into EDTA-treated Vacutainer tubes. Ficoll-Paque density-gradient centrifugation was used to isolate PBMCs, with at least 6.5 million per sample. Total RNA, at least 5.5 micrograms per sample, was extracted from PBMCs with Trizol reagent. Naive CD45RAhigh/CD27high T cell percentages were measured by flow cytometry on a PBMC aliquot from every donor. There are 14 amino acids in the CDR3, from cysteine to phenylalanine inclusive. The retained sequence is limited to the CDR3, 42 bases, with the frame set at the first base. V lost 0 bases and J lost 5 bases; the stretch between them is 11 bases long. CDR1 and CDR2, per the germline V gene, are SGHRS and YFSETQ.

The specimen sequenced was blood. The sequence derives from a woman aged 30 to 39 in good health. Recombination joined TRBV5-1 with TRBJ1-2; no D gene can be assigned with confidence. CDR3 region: CASSLGGREYGYTF. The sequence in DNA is TGCGCCAGCAGCTTGGGTGGGCGGGAATATGGCTACACCTTC.